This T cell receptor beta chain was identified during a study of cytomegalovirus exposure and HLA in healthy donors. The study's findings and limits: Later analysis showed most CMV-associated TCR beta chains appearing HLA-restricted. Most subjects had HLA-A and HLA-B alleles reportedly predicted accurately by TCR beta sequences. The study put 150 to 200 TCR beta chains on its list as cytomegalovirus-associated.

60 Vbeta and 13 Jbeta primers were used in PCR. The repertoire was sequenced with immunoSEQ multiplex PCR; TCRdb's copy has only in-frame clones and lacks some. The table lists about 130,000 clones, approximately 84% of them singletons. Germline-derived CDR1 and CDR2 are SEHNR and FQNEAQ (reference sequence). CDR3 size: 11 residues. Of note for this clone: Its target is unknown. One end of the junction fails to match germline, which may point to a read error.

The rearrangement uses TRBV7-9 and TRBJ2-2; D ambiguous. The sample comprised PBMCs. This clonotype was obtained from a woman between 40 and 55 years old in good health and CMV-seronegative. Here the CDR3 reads CSSSLAGELFF. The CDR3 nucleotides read TGTTCCAGCAGCTTGGCTGGGGAGCTGTTTTTT.